These 12 T cell receptor beta chains were sequenced from one sample in a study of beta chain features in type 1 diabetes. Study results and caveats: All four CD4+ subsets from Type 1 diabetes patients carried moderately but significantly shorter TCRB CDR3s.

No antigen has been identified for these receptors. Since all of the isolated RNA was reverse transcribed, expressed TCRB transcripts were what got sequenced. Sequencing used immunoSEQ multiplex PCR; TCRdb keeps in-frame clones, though not all of them. Found here are fewer than 400,000 clones, 9.3% of them singletons; the top ten hold roughly 1%. Source material: central memory CD4+ T cells from blood. Source of these receptors: a man aged 25-45 years with type 1 diabetes.

Regarding this clone: A much larger clone is a single base away; this may be a read error. The chain has TRBV6-5 and TRBJ1-2, with 8 bases matching TRBD1. The CDR3 has 13 residues. Germline CDR1 and CDR2: MNHEY and SVGAGI. V shed 5 bases and J 2 bases; nucleotides not matched to a gene: 1. The CDR3 sequence: CASSRQGNYGYTF. CDR3 sequence (DNA): TGTGCCAGCAGTCGACAGGGGAACTATGGCTACACCTTC.

This clone was counted a few times. Other DNA sequences in this sample translate to the same CDR3. The V gene is TRBV9, the J gene TRBJ2-1; 13 bases are a match to TRBD2. V gave up 0 bases and J gave up 4 bases; unmatched junction bases: 1. CDR3 length: 16 amino acids. Per germline, CDR1 SGDLS and CDR2 YYNGEE. The CDR3: CASSVGTSGGYNEQFF. CDR3 in DNA: TGTGCCAGCAGCGTAGGGACTAGCGGGGGTTACAATGAGCAGTTCTTC.

V gene TRBV5-6 combines with J gene TRBJ1-5; unclear D gene. V dropped 3 bases and J dropped 0 bases, with 16 bases sitting between them. The germline V gene encodes CDR1 SGHDT and CDR2 YYEEEE. The CDR3 runs to 17 residues. The CDR3 here is CASSSGPGGYSNQPQHF. DNA of the CDR3: TGTGCCAGCAGCTCCGGGCCGGGAGGGTATAGCAATCAGCCCCAGCATTTT.

The chain has TRBV5-1 and TRBJ2-1; 9 nucleotides line up with TRBD2. The germline gives CDR1 SGHRS, CDR2 YFSETQ. The CDR3 runs 16 residues. Losses at the gene ends were 3 bases for V and 7 bases for J; bases not matched to a gene: 11. The CDR3 coding sequence is TGCGCCAGCAGCTCCCGTCCTAGCGGGGAGGGGAATGAGCAGTTCTTC. As protein: CASSSRPSGEGNEQFF. The entire variable domain, with the rest obtained from reference TRBV5-1 and TRBJ2-1, is as follows: KAGVTQTPRYLIKTRGQQVTLSCSPISGHRSVSWYQQTPGQGLQFLFEYFSETQRNKGNFPGRFSGRQFSNSRSEMNVSTLELGDSALYLCASSSRPSGEGNEQFFGPGTRLTVL.

The chain joins TRBV6-1 to TRBJ1-2; D perhaps matches TRBD1 (5 bases). Looked up from germline, CDR1 is MNHNS and CDR2 is SASEGT. V lost 4 bases, J lost 7 bases, and 13 bases lay in between. The CDR3 has 13 residues. This CDR3 reads CASSVSDRSGYTF. The CDR3 DNA reads TGTGCCAGCAGTGTTAGCGACAGAAGTGGCTACACCTTC.

The chain employs TRBV5-8 and TRBJ2-3, with D maybe TRBD2 (6 bases). The CDR3 consists of 15 residues. Germline CDR1 SGHTS, CDR2 YDEGEE. V was clipped by 4 bases and J by 0 bases, with 12 bases between them. The CDR3 region has the DNA TGTGCCAGCAGCCGGGGGACTGATAGCACAGATACGCAGTATTTT. As protein: CASSRGTDSTDTQYF.

V gene TRBV7-2 combines with J gene TRBJ1-2, with TRBD1 matching 7 bases. The J segment lost 3 bases and the V segment lost 0 bases, leaving 1 base of the junction unmatched. Germline V lookup: CDR1 SGHTA, CDR2 FQGNSA. This CDR3 comprises 14 residues. The CDR3 sequence: CASSLARGHYGYTF. The CDR3 nucleotides are TGTGCCAGCAGCTTAGCGAGGGGGCACTATGGCTACACCTTC.

This clone was observed a handful of times. The gene calls are TRBV7-9 and TRBJ2-5; unclear D gene. CDR3 length equals 15 residues. CDR1 is SEHNR and CDR2 is FQNEAQ in the germline V gene (reference sequence). V lost 7 bases and J 1 base, leaving 16 bases between the germline ends. CDR3 coding DNA: TGTGCCAGCACGCCCGCAGAAGGGCGCCAAGAGACCCAGTACTTC. Its translation is CASTPAEGRQETQYF.

CDR3 coding DNA: TGTGCCAGCAGTTCACAGGGTCCCCTTGGGTACTTC. Protein: CASSSQGPLGYF. The chain uses TRBV28 and TRBJ2-7; perhaps TRBD1 as D (6 bases). V was cut by 4 bases and J by 12 bases, with 16 bases left in between. CDR1 is MDHEN and CDR2 is SYDVKM in the germline V gene. This CDR3 is built from 12 residues. Full variable domain (rest looked up from reference TRBV28 and TRBJ2-7): DVKVTQSSRYLVKRTGEKVFLECVQDMDHENMFWYRQDPGLGLRLIYFSYDVKMKEKGDIPEGYSVSREKKERFSLILESASTNQTSMYLCASSSQGPLGYFGPGTRLTVT.

This sequence joins TRBV28 and TRBJ1-4, with 7 bases identical to TRBD1. Germline CDR1 reads MDHEN; CDR2 reads SYDVKM. There are 15 residues in the CDR3. J gave up 6 bases and V 5 bases, and 9 bases lay outside the gene matches. The CDR3 is CASSINDGTDEKLFF. The CDR3, as DNA: TGTGCCAGCAGTATCAACGATGGGACAGATGAAAAACTGTTTTTT.

This clone was observed a few times. One end of the junction fails to match germline, which may point to a read error. This chain uses TRBV28 with TRBJ1-4; D is possibly TRBD1 (5 bases). The CDR3 has 12 amino acids. Germline CDR1 MDHEN, CDR2 SYDVKM. CDR3 coding DNA: TGCGCCACCCAGGGCAGCAATGAAAAACTGTTTTTT. Encoded protein: CATQGSNEKLFF.

This clone was observed a few times. The rearrangement joins TRBV4-1 to TRBJ1-2; a weak D match, TRBD1 (5 bases). The CDR3 has 15 amino acids. The germline gives CDR1 MGHRA, CDR2 YSYEKL. Trimming took off 0 bases at V and 3 bases at J, with 11 bases between the two ends. Here the CDR3 DNA reads TGCGCCAGCAGCCAAGAAGGAGAGGGGTACTATGGCTACACCTTC. Protein product: CASSQEGEGYYGYTF.